The 26 T cell receptor beta chains reported below all come from one sample, sequenced in a study of read filtering for tumor transcriptome and immune sequencing. Molecular barcoded adaptors covering alpha/delta and beta/gamma chains were used on roughly 400 ng RNA. TCRdb recomputed calls from the reads with MiXCR, one row per CDR3 protein. The data show around 60,000 distinct CDR3 sequences, with around 21% seen just once and about 14% held by the top ten. The sequencing sample was made of a population of CD138-negative cells sorted from bone marrow. These receptors were collected from a donor over 35 with multiple myeloma.

The table lists this clonotype with many counts. The J gene is TRBJ2-5, the V gene TRBV5-1; D call uncertain. This CDR3 comprises 14 residues. The V gene's germline CDR1 is SGHRS and CDR2 YFSETQ. V was pared by 1 base and J by 2 bases, with 9 bases between. The DNA for the CDR3 is TGCGCCAGCAGCTTGTTCAACAAGCAAGAGACCCAGTACTTC. It specifies CASSLFNKQETQYF.

This clonotype has at least ten counts. The rearrangement uses TRBV18 and TRBJ1-1; the D gene is possibly TRBD1 (6 bases). V gave up 10 bases and J gave up 0 bases, with 12 bases separating them. The CDR3 totals 13 residues. From germline, CDR1 is KGHSH and CDR2 LQKENI. CDR3 bases: TGTGCCACACAACAGGGCATGAACACTGAAGCTTTCTTT. It translates to CATQQGMNTEAFF. Together with reference TRBV18 and TRBJ1-1, the CDR3 gives the full variable domain: NAGVMQNPRHLVRRRGQEARLRCSPMKGHSHVYWYRQLPEEGLKFMVYLQKENIIDESGMPKERFSAEFPKEGPSILRIQQVVRGDSAAYFCATQQGMNTEAFFGQGTRLTVV.

This clonotype was observed many times. The V and J genes are TRBV20-1 and TRBJ2-1; the match to TRBD2 covers 10 bases. This CDR3 spans 15 amino acids. Losses at the gene ends were 2 bases for V and 7 bases for J; bases not matched to a gene: 8. Germline V lookup: CDR1 DFQATT, CDR2 SNEGSKA (reference sequence). The CDR3 sequence: CSARLRLAGWNEQFF. CDR3 bases: TGCAGTGCTAGACTACGACTAGCGGGTTGGAATGAGCAGTTCTTC.

The chain joins TRBV30 to TRBJ2-2, with a tentative D call TRBD1 (5 bases). CDR3 length: 15 residues. V was shortened by 0 bases and J by 4 bases, with 12 bases between the two germline ends. Germline V gene lookup returns CDR1 GTSNPN and CDR2 SVGIG (reference sequence). For the CDR3, the DNA is TGTGCCTGGAGTGTACGGACAACCGCCACCGGGGAGCTGTTTTTT. This sequence encodes CAWSVRTTATGELFF.

This clonotype has ten or more counts. The chain combines TRBV20-1 with TRBJ2-5; 9 bases agree with TRBD2. The CDR3 has 12 amino acids. Per the germline V gene, CDR1 is DFQATT and CDR2 is SNEGSKA (reference sequence). V gave up 4 bases and J gave up 6 bases; unmatched junction bases: 3. This chain's CDR3 is CSATTSGQTQYF. CDR3 DNA: TGCAGTGCTACGACTAGCGGACAGACCCAGTACTTC.

This clonotype came up many times. The chain combines TRBV12-3 or TRBV12-4 with TRBJ2-2, with 7 bases lining up with TRBD2. The CDR3 sequence is 14 residues long. The trim removed 8 bases at V and 5 bases at J, leaving 8 bases unmatched. In nucleotides, the CDR3 is TGTGCCAGCCGGGCGGGGGTTCCGACCGGGGAGCTGTTTTTT. Translated: CASRAGVPTGELFF.

With regard to this clonotype: Given a far larger clone just one base away, this is likely a sequencing read error. The chain is built from TRBV20-1 and TRBJ2-1; the match to TRBD2 covers 7 bases. The end of the DNA aligns better with TRBJ2-7, so the J call may be wrong. This CDR3 contains 14 residues. The germline V gene has CDR1 DFQATT and CDR2 SNEGSKA (reference sequence). CDR3 loop: CSAPVRGGAYEQYF. The DNA for the CDR3 is TGCAGTGCCCCGGTGCGGGGAGGGGCCTACGAGCAGTACTTC.

This clonotype was recorded many times. V usage is TRBV6-1 and J usage is TRBJ2-1; 14 bases line up with TRBD2. The germline gives CDR1 MNHNS, CDR2 SASEGT. J lost 8 bases, V lost 5 bases, and 11 bases had no gene match. The CDR3 is 17 amino acids. The DNA for the CDR3 is TGTGCCAGCAGTCTACCGGGACTAGCGGGAGAGGGGCATGAGCAGTTCTTC. Translating gives CASSLPGLAGEGHEQFF.

This clonotype was observed at least ten times. This chain links TRBV3-1 with TRBJ2-3; D unresolved. V was cut by 4 bases and J by 6 bases, with 11 bases left in between. The V gene's germline CDR1 is LGHDT and CDR2 YNNKEL (reference sequence). This CDR3 contains 13 residues. This CDR3 reads CASSPRPRDTQYF. The CDR3 nucleotides read TGTGCCAGCAGCCCCCGACCTCGGGATACGCAGTATTTT.

As to this clonotype: This sequence may be a read error, since a much larger clone differs from it by one base. This chain uses TRBV7-9 with TRBJ2-1; D might be TRBD2 (5 bases). There are 14 residues in the CDR3. V gave up 4 bases and J gave up 14 bases, with 21 bases separating them. Germline V gives CDR1 SEHNR, CDR2 FQNEAQ (reference sequence). The CDR3 sequence is CASSSSEAASIKFF. CDR3 nucleotide sequence: TGTGCCAGCAGCTCCTCGGAGGCCGCGTCTATCAAGTTCTTC.

Many counts were recorded for this clonotype. The rearrangement uses TRBV3-1 and TRBJ2-2; 7 positions agree with TRBD2. The J segment lost 4 bases and the V segment lost 1 base, leaving 6 bases of the junction unmatched. The germline gives CDR1 LGHDT, CDR2 YNNKEL (reference sequence). The CDR3 has 16 amino acids. CDR3 in amino acids: CASSQVSGRSTGELFF. CDR3 DNA sequence: TGTGCCAGCAGCCAAGTGTCCGGGAGGAGCACCGGGGAGCTGTTTTTT.

As concerns this clonotype: Mismatch with germline at one junction end may stem from a read error. This CDR3 is CASSWEGPPDTRYF. The CDR3 nucleotides read TGTGCCAGCAGCTGGGAGGGCCCCCCAGATACGCGGTATTTT. The gene calls are TRBV7-2 and TRBJ2-3; 7 nucleotides agree with TRBD2. CDR1 SGHTA and CDR2 FQGNSA come from the germline V gene. This CDR3 contains 14 residues.

Turning to this clonotype: This likely stems from a read error, as it lies one base from a far larger clone. The chain has TRBV6-2 or TRBV6-3 and TRBJ1-4, with no clear D. Germline V gene data show CDR1 as MNHEY and CDR2 as SVGEGT. This CDR3 is 11 amino acids long. As DNA, the CDR3 is TGTGCCAGCGGGTTAAATGAAAGACTGTTTTTT. Protein product: CASGLNERLFF.

This chain links TRBV5-1 with TRBJ2-5, with TRBD2 identical over 7 bases. Germline loops: CDR1 SGHRS, CDR2 YFSETQ. The CDR3 loop spans 14 amino acids. Trimming at V came to 2 bases and at J to 3 bases, leaving 4 bases not matched to a gene. CDR3 nucleotide sequence: TGCGCCAGCAGCTTTGAGCTAGCGGAAGAGACCCAGTACTTC. Translating gives CASSFELAEETQYF. The variable domain in full, with the rest retrieved from reference TRBV5-1 and TRBJ2-5, is KAGVTQTPRYLIKTRGQQVTLSCSPISGHRSVSWYQQTPGQGLQFLFEYFSETQRNKGNFPGRFSGRQFSNSRSEMNVSTLELGDSALYLCASSFELAEETQYFGPGTRLLVL.

CDR3 DNA sequence: TGTGCCAGCAGCTTAGATGGGACTAGCGGGATCCGAGCATCCTACAATGAGCAGTTCTTC. It is translated as CASSLDGTSGIRASYNEQFF. This sequence joins TRBV11-3 and TRBJ2-1; 13 bases map to TRBD2. The V segment lost 0 bases and the J segment 1 base; nucleotides outside the gene matches: 9. This CDR3 is built from 20 residues. Germline CDR1 and CDR2: SGHNT and YENEEA.

This clonotype was detected only a few times. The rearrangement links TRBV12-3 or TRBV12-4 to TRBJ2-5; 9 bases agree with TRBD2. The CDR3 length is 15 residues. J lost 4 bases, V lost 7 bases, and 10 bases had no gene match. CDR3 amino acids: CASKLRGLAGETQYF. CDR3 bases: TGTGCCAGCAAATTAAGGGGACTAGCTGGAGAGACCCAGTACTTC.

This clonotype was observed a few times. The V and J genes are TRBV5-1 and TRBJ2-5; D is possibly TRBD2 (5 bases). From germline, CDR1 is SGHRS and CDR2 YFSETQ. This CDR3 comprises 13 residues. Trimming pared 5 bases from V and 1 base from J, leaving 9 bases between. For the CDR3, the DNA is TGCGCCAGCAGAGCGGACCGCCAAGAGACCCAGTACTTC. Its translation: CASRADRQETQYF. The full variable domain, its missing parts supplied by reference TRBV5-1 and TRBJ2-5, is KAGVTQTPRYLIKTRGQQVTLSCSPISGHRSVSWYQQTPGQGLQFLFEYFSETQRNKGNFPGRFSGRQFSNSRSEMNVSTLELGDSALYLCASRADRQETQYFGPGTRLLVL.

This clonotype was seen many times. The chain joins TRBV29-1 to TRBJ2-3; maybe TRBD2 (6 bases). The CDR3 has 11 residues. Germline V lookup: CDR1 SQVTM, CDR2 ANQGSEA. The CDR3 coding sequence is TGCAACGTCCGGGACTTAGATACGCAGTATTTT. Its protein is CNVRDLDTQYF.

This clonotype was picked up many times. The rearrangement links TRBV28 to TRBJ2-3; 10 nucleotides align to TRBD2. The trim removed 6 bases at V and 5 bases at J, leaving 11 bases unmatched. Germline V gives CDR1 MDHEN, CDR2 SYDVKM. The CDR3 length is 16 residues. Written as DNA, the CDR3 is TGTGCCAGCAGGCCACCCTCTAGCGGGGGCAGAGATACGCAGTATTTT. It encodes CASRPPSSGGRDTQYF.

This clonotype was picked up many times. DNA for the CDR3: TGTGCCAGCAGCCGGGAGGGATTCGGCACCGAGACCTACGAGCAGTACTTC. As protein: CASSREGFGTETYEQYF. The chain links TRBV3-1 to TRBJ2-7; TRBD2 matches at 7 bases. Germline CDR1 LGHDT, CDR2 YNNKEL (reference sequence). The CDR3 length is 17 residues. The junction had 14 bases not matched to a gene; V was cut back by 4 bases and J by 2 bases.

Many counts were recorded for this clonotype. This chain's CDR3 is CASSFSVRETQYF. CDR3 DNA: TGTGCCAGCAGTTTCTCAGTCCGGGAGACCCAGTACTTC. The chain joins TRBV28 to TRBJ2-5; D call uncertain. Trimming took off 3 bases at V and 5 bases at J, with 10 bases between the two ends. This CDR3 has 13 residues. CDR1 and CDR2 from the germline V gene are MDHEN and SYDVKM. Full variable domain (remainder filled in from reference TRBV28 and TRBJ2-5): DVKVTQSSRYLVKRTGEKVFLECVQDMDHENMFWYRQDPGLGLRLIYFSYDVKMKEKGDIPEGYSVSREKKERFSLILESASTNQTSMYLCASSFSVRETQYFGPGTRLLVL.

This chain links TRBV20-1 with TRBJ1-3, with D unclear. The CDR3 covers 15 residues. Germline CDR1 is DFQATT and CDR2 is SNEGSKA (reference sequence). V gave up 3 bases and J gave up 3 bases, with 15 bases separating them. In DNA form, the CDR3 reads TGCAGTGCTAGGGGCGGAATGAGGAATGGAAACACCATATATTTT. Residues: CSARGGMRNGNTIYF.

This clonotype has a count of ten or more. This sequence joins TRBV27 and TRBJ2-6; TRBD1 matches at 9 bases. Losses at the gene ends were 3 bases for V and 2 bases for J; bases not matched to a gene: 5. This CDR3 region has 17 residues. From germline, CDR1 is MNHEY and CDR2 SMNVEV (reference sequence). The CDR3 nucleotides read TGTGCCAGCAGTTTGACAGGGGGAAGGGCTGGGGCCAACGTCCTGACTTTC. The encoded protein is CASSLTGGRAGANVLTF.

Concerning this clonotype itself: The final CDR3 position lacks the conserved phenylalanine or tryptophan, pointing to a likely read error. The rearrangement links TRBV20-1 to TRBJ2-7; 7 bases match TRBD1. This CDR3 contains 14 residues. Germline V gene lookup returns CDR1 DFQATT and CDR2 SNEGSKA (reference sequence). The ends lost 6 bases at V and 4 bases at J; junction bases unmatched: 12. The CDR3 DNA is TGCAGTGCCGCCCCAACGGGCAGGGGGTACGAGCAGTACCTC. Translation: CSAAPTGRGYEQYL.

There are many counts of this clonotype. The chain uses TRBV12-3 or TRBV12-4 and TRBJ2-3, with D tentatively TRBD2 (5 bases). The V and J ends lost 6 bases and 0 bases respectively, with 13 bases between them. This CDR3 spans 15 amino acids. CDR3 residues: CASSPPGTSTDTQYF. CDR3 DNA sequence: TGTGCCAGCAGCCCCCCGGGAACTAGCACAGATACGCAGTATTTT.

This clonotype was detected ten times or more. The chain links TRBV29-1 to TRBJ2-2; TRBD1 agrees at 9 bases. The germline CDR1 and CDR2 sequences are SQVTM and ANQGSEA. This CDR3 contains 20 residues. V shed 5 bases and J 4 bases; nucleotides not matched to a gene: 23. The CDR3 sequence: CSVRDRDREGPRGITGELFF. The CDR3 coding sequence is TGCAGCGTTCGGGACCGGGACAGGGAAGGGCCCCGGGGAATCACCGGGGAGCTGTTTTTT.